This TCR beta chain was sequenced for a study of cytomegalovirus exposure and HLA in healthy donors. Study-level information: Inside one of the first data releases sat about 91 million unique TCRs taken from HLA-typed donors. General study points: Whilst most TCR sequences proved rare, a subset of public TCRs occurred across many donors.

In the case of this clone: What it binds is unknown. The sample has other DNA sequences that encode this CDR3 too.

The PCR had 60 Vbeta and 13 Jbeta primers. Measured with immunoSEQ multiplex PCR; TCRdb has only the in-frame clones, and not every one. The sample includes approximately 93,000 clones, 82% of them seen just once. Germline V gene data show CDR1 as MDHEN and CDR2 as SYDVKM. Trimming pared 8 bases from V and 0 bases from J, leaving 16 bases between. The CDR3 runs to 15 residues. This chain uses TRBV28 with TRBJ1-2, with D tentatively TRBD1 (6 bases). The sample was PBMCs. The source of this sequence is a man aged 45-65 years in good health and CMV-seronegative. CDR3 bases: TGTGCCAGCTCTTTAGGGGGTAGAGCTAACTATGGCTACACCTTC. It translates to CASSLGGRANYGYTF.